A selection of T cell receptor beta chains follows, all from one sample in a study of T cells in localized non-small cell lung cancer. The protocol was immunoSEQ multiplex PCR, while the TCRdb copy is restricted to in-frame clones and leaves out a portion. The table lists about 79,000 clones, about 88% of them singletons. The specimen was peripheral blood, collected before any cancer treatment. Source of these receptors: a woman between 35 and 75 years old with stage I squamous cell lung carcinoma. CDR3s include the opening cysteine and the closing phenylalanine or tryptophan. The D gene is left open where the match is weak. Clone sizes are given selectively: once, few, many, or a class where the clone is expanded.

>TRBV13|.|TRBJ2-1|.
CASSLGNEQFF
TGTGCCAGCAGCTTAGGAAATGAGCAGTTCTTC
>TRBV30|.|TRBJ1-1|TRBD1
CAWTPDRGLAFF
TGTGCCTGGACTCCTGACAGGGGACTAGCTTTCTTT
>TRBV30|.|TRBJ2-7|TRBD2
CAWSRAGGTYEQYF
TGTGCCTGGAGTCGTGCGGGGGGAACCTACGAGCAGTACTTC
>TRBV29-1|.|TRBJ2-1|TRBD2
CSVTVAGGYNEQFF
TGCAGCGTGACAGTAGCGGGGGGCTACAATGAGCAGTTCTTC
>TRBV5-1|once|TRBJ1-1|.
CASSLGAGTEAFF
TGCGCCAGCAGCTTGGGGGCCGGCACTGAAGCTTTCTTT
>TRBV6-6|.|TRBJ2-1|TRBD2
CASSYMGGGYNEQFF
TGTGCCAGCAGTTATATGGGGGGGGGCTACAATGAGCAGTTCTTC
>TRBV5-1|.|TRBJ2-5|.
CASSLVGDQETQYF
TGCGCCAGCAGCTTGGTGGGCGACCAAGAGACCCAGTACTTC
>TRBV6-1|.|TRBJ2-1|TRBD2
CASTLAGGYNEQFF
TGTGCCAGCACCTTAGCGGGGGGATACAATGAGCAGTTCTTC
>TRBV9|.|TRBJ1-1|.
CASSVGIMNTEAFF
TGTGCCAGCAGCGTAGGGATCATGAACACTGAAGCTTTCTTT
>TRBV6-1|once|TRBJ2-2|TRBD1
CASSVEQGVPGELFF
TGTGCCAGCAGTGTGGAACAGGGGGTTCCCGGGGAGCTGTTTTTT
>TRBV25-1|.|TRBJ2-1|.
CASSEVGGLINEQFF
TGTGCCAGCAGTGAGGTAGGAGGCCTAATCAATGAGCAGTTCTTC
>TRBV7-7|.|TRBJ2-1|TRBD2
CASSTGLAGGYNEQFF
TGTGCTAGCAGTACGGGACTAGCGGGGGGTTACAATGAGCAGTTCTTC
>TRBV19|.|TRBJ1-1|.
CATIGRGDTEAFF
TGTGCCACCATAGGGCGGGGGGACACTGAAGCTTTCTTT
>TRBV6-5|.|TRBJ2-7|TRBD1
CASTDRAGEQYF
TGTGCCAGCACCGACAGGGCAGGTGAGCAGTACTTC
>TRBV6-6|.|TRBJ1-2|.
CATGRDYGYTF
TGTGCCACGGGGCGGGACTATGGCTACACCTTC
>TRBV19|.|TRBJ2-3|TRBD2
CASSPGLAGSTDTQYF
TGTGCCAGTAGTCCTGGACTAGCGGGGAGTACAGATACGCAGTATTTT
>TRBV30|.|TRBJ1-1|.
CAWSLKGGNTEAFF
TGTGCCTGGAGTTTAAAGGGTGGGAACACTGAAGCTTTCTTT
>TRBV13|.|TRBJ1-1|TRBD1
CASSPRQGNNFLVSSEAFF
TGTGCCAGCAGTCCTAGACAGGGAAACAACTTTCTCGTTTCTTCTGAAGCTTTCTTT
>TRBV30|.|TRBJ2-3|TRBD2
CAWSVPGSGGPRDTQYF
TGTGCCTGGAGTGTACCCGGCAGCGGGGGTCCCCGAGATACGCAGTATTTT
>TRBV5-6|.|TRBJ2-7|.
CASFRRGAGLHEQYF
TGTGCCAGCTTCCGGAGGGGGGCGGGACTCCACGAGCAGTACTTC
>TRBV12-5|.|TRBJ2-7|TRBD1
CASGSYGTGEIIYEQYF
TGTGCTAGTGGTTCCTACGGGACAGGGGAAATAATCTACGAGCAGTACTTC
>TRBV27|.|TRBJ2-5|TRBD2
CASSPGLAGRQTQYF
TGTGCCAGCAGTCCGGGACTAGCGGGGAGGCAGACCCAGTACTTC
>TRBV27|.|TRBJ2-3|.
CASSLSFPDTQYF
TGTGCCAGCAGTTTATCGTTCCCAGATACGCAGTATTTT
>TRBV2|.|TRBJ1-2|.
CANRGDSYGYTF
TGTGCCAATCGGGGGGATTCCTATGGCTACACCTTC
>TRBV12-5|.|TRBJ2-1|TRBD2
CASGLLAGDGEQFF
TGTGCTAGTGGTTTACTAGCGGGGGACGGTGAGCAGTTCTTC
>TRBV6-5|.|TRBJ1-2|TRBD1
CASSPGQNTYGYTF
TGTGCCAGCAGCCCGGGACAGAACACCTATGGCTACACCTTC
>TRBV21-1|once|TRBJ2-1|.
CASSTPPGRVNNEQFF
TGTGCCAGCAGCACGCCCCCGGGCAGGGTGAACAATGAGCAGTTCTTC
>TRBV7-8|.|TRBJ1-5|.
CASSSGGDLNQPQHF
TGTGCCAGCAGCTCCGGAGGGGACCTCAATCAGCCCCAGCATTTT
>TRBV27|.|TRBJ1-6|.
CASSFAAGQTPLHF
TGTGCCAGCAGTTTCGCCGCAGGCCAAACACCCCTCCACTTT
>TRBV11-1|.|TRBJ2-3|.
CASSFQVPTDTQYF
TGTGCCAGCAGCTTTCAGGTACCCACAGATACGCAGTATTTT
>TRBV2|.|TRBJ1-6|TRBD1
CASSDRTGYSPLHF
TGTGCCAGCAGTGATCGGACAGGTTATTCACCCCTCCACTTT
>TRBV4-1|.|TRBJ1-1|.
CASSGAGTPENSEAFF
TGCGCCAGCAGCGGCGCCGGGACACCGGAGAACAGTGAAGCTTTCTTT
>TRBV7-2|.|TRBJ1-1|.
CASSFTRNTEAFF
TGTGCCAGCAGCTTCACAAGAAACACTGAAGCTTTCTTT
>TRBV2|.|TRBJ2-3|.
CASSEDGMVTDTQYF
TGTGCCAGCAGTGAAGACGGGATGGTCACAGATACGCAGTATTTT
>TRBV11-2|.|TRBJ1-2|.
CASSLAGEGYTF
TGTGCCAGCAGCTTAGCAGGGGAAGGCTACACCTTC
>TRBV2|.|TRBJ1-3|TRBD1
CASRPGGSGNTIYF
TGTGCCAGCCGACCAGGGGGCTCTGGAAACACCATATATTTT
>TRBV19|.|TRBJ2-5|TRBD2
CASSDGGARETQYF
TGTGCCAGTAGTGACGGGGGGGCCAGGGAGACCCAGTACTTC
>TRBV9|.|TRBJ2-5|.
CASSPPGRETQYF
TGTGCCAGCAGCCCTCCTGGTAGGGAGACCCAGTACTTC
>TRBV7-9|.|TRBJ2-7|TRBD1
CASSLPAAGGNEQYF
TGTGCCAGCAGCTTACCAGCAGCAGGGGGAAACGAGCAGTACTTC
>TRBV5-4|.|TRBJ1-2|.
CASSLTASNYGYTF
TGTGCCAGCAGCTTGACAGCTTCTAACTATGGCTACACCTTC
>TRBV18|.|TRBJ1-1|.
CASSTRTANTEAFF
TGTGCCAGCTCAACAAGAACAGCGAACACTGAAGCTTTCTTT
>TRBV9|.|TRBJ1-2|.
CASSVGRGNYGYTF
TGTGCCAGCAGCGTAGGACGGGGGAACTATGGCTACACCTTC
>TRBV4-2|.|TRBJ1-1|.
CASSPIDLRGKTEAFF
TGTGCCAGCAGCCCAATAGATCTGAGAGGGAAGACTGAAGCTTTCTTT
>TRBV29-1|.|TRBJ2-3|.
CSVATAQGNTQYF
TGCAGCGTTGCCACGGCCCAGGGGAATACGCAGTATTTT
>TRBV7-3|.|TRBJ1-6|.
CASSLQPGARNSPLHF
TGTGCCAGCAGCCTCCAACCGGGGGCGCGTAATTCACCCCTCCACTTT
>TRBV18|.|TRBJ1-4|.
CASSPGPREKLFF
TGTGCCAGCTCACCGGGTCCTAGGGAAAAACTGTTTTTT
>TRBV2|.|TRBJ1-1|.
CASSEGGWGTEAFF
TGTGCCAGCAGTGAAGGGGGGTGGGGCACTGAAGCTTTCTTT
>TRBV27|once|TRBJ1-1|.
CASSLLGLGGWPEAFF
TGTGCCAGCAGTTTATTGGGTCTGGGGGGATGGCCTGAAGCTTTCTTT
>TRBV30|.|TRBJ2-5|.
CAWTTTRTPYRSLETQYF
TGTGCCTGGACTACGACTAGAACCCCCTACCGGAGTCTGGAGACCCAGTACTTC
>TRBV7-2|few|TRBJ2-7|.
CASSQDGERFEQYF
TGTGCCAGCAGCCAAGACGGCGAGCGTTTCGAGCAGTACTTC
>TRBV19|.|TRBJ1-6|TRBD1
CASSAQTGAGSSLHF
TGTGCCAGTAGTGCCCAGACAGGGGCCGGGTCTTCCCTCCACTTT
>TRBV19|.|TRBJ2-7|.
CASSIRADEQYF
TGTGCCAGTAGTATTCGGGCAGACGAGCAGTACTTC
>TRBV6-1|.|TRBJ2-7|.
CASSEAAYEQYF
TGTGCCAGCAGTGAAGCAGCGTACGAGCAGTACTTC
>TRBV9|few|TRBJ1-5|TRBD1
CASSPLDRAGYSNQPQHF
TGTGCCAGCAGCCCCTTGGACAGGGCTGGGTATAGCAATCAGCCCCAGCATTTT
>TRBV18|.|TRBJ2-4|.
CATRGPENIQYF
TGTGCCACCCGGGGGCCCGAAAACATTCAGTACTTC